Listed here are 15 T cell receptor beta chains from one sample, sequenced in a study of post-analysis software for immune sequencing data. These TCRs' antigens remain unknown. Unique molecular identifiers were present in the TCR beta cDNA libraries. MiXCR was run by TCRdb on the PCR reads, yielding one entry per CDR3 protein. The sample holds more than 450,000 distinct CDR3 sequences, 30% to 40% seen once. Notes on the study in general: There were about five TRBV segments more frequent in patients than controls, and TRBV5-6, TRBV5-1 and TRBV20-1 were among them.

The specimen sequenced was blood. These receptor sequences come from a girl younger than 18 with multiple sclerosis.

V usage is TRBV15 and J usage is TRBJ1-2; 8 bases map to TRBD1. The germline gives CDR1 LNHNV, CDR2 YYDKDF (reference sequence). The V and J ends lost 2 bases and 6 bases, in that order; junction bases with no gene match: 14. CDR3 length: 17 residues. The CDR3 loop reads CATSRLSLRMDRDGYTF. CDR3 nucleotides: TGTGCCACCAGCAGATTATCATTACGAATGGACAGGGATGGCTACACCTTC. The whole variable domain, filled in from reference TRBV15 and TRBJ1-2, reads DAMVIQNPRYQVTQFGKPVTLSCSQTLNHNVMYWYQQKSSQAPKLLFHYYDKDFNNEADTPDNFQSRRPNTSFCFLDIRSPGLGDTAMYLCATSRLSLRMDRDGYTFGSGTRLTVV.

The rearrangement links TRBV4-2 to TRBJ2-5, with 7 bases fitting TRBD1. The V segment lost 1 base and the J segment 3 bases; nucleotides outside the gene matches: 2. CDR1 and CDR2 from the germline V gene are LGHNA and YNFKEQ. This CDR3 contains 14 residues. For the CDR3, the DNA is TGTGCCAGCAGCCAAGGGACAGGAGAAGAGACCCAGTACTTC. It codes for CASSQGTGEETQYF.

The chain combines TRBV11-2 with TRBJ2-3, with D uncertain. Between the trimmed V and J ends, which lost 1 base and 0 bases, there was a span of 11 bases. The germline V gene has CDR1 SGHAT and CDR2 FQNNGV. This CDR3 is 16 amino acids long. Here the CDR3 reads CASSLGFRTSTDTQYF. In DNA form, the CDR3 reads TGTGCCAGCAGCTTAGGTTTTCGAACTAGCACAGATACGCAGTATTTT.

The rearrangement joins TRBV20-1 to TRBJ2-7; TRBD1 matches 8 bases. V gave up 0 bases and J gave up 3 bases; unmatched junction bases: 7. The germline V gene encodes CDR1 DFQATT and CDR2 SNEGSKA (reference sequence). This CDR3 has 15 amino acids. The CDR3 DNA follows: TGCAGTGCTAGAGATAGACAGGGGCGACTCTACGAGCAGTACTTC. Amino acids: CSARDRQGRLYEQYF.

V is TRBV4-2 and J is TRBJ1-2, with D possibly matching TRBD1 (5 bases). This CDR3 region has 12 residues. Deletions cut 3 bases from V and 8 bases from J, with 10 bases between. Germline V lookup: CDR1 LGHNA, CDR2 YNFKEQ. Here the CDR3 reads CASSQVEGGYTF. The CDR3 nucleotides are TGTGCCAGCAGCCAGGTAGAGGGGGGCTACACCTTC.

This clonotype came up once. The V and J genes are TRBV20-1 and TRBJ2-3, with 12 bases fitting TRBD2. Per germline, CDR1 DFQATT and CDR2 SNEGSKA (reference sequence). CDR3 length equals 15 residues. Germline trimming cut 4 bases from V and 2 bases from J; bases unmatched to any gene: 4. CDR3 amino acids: CSATRTSGATDTQYF. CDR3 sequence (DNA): TGCAGTGCTACCAGGACTAGCGGGGCCACAGATACGCAGTATTTT.

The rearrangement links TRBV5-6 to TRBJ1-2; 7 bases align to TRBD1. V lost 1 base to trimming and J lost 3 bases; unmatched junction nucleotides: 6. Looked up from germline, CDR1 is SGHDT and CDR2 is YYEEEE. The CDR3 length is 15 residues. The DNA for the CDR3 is TGTGCCAGCAGCTTGAGGGGGCCCAGGTACTATGGCTACACCTTC. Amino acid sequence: CASSLRGPRYYGYTF.

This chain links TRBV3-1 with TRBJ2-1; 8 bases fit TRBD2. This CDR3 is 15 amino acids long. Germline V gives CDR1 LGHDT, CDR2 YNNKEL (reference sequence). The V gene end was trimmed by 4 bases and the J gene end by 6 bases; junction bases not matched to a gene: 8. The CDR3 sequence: CASSPQAGEFNEQFF. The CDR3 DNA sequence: TGTGCCAGCAGCCCCCAAGCGGGGGAATTCAATGAGCAGTTCTTC.

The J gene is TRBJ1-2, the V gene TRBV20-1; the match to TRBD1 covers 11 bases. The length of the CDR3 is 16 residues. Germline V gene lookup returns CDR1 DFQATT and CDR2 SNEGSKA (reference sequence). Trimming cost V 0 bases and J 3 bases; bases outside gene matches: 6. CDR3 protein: CSARDPGQGEDYGYTF. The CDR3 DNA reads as TGCAGTGCTAGAGATCCGGGACAGGGGGAGGACTATGGCTACACCTTC.

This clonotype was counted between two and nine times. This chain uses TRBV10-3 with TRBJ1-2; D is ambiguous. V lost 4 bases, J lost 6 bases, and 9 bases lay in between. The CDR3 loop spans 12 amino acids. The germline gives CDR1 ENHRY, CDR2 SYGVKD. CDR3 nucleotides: TGTGCCATCAGTGGTGGGAGGGATGGCTACACCTTC. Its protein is CAISGGRDGYTF.

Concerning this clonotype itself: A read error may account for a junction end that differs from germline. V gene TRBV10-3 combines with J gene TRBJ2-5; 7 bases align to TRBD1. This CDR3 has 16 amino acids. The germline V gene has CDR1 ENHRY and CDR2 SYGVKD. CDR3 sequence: CAVSEPGQRTQETQYF. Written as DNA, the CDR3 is TGTGCCGTCAGTGAGCCGGGACAGAGAACTCAAGAGACCCAGTACTTC.

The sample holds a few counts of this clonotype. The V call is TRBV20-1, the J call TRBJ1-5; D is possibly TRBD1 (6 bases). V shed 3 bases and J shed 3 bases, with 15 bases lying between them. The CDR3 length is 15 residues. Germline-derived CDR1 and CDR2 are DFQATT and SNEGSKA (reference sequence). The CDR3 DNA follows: TGCAGTGCTAGGAGGGGGTTGGGAGCCAATCAGCCCCAGCATTTT. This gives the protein CSARRGLGANQPQHF.

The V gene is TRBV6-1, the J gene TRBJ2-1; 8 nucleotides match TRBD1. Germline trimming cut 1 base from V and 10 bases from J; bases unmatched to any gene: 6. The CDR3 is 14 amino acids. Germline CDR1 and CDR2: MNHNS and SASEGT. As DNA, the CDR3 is TGTGCCAGCAGTGAAGTGGGGACAGGAGGCGAGCAGTTCTTC. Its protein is CASSEVGTGGEQFF.

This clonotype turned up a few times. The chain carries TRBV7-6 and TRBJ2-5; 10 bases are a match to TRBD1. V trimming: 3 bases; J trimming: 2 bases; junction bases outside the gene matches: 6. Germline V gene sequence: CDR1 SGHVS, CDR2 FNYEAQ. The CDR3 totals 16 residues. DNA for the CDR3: TGTGCCAGCAGCTTTCGGACAGGGGGAGGTCAAGAGACCCAGTACTTC. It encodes CASSFRTGGGQETQYF. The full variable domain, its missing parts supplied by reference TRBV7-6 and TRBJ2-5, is GAGVSQSPRYKVTKRGQDVALRCDPISGHVSLYWYRQALGQGPEFLTYFNYEAQQDKSGLPNDRFSAERPEGSISTLTIQRTEQRDSAMYRCASSFRTGGGQETQYFGPGTRLLVL.

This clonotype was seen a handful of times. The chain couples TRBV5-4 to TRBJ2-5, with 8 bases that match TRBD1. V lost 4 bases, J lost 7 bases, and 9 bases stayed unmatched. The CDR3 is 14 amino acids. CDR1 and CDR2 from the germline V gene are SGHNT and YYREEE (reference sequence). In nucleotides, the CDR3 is TGTGCCAGCAGCCCAATACAGGGGGGAGGGACCCAGTACTTC. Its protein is CASSPIQGGGTQYF.